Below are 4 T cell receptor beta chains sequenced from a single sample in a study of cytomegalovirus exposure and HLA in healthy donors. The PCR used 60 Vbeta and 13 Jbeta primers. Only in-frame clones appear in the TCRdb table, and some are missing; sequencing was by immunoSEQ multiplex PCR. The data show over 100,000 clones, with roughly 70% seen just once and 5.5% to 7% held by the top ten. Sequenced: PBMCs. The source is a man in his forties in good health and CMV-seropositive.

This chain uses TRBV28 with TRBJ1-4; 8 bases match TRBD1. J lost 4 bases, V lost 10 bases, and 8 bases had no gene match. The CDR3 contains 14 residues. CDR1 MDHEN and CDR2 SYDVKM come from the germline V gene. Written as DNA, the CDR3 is TGTGCCACCCAGGGGGCGCGGGTTAATGAAAAACTGTTTTTT. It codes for CATQGARVNEKLFF.

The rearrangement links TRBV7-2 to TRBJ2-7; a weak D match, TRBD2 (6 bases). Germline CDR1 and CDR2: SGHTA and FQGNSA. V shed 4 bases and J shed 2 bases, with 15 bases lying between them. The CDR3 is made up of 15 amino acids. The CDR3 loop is CASSSSPGLPYEQYF. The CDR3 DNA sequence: TGTGCCAGCAGCTCCTCCCCGGGACTCCCCTACGAGCAGTACTTC.

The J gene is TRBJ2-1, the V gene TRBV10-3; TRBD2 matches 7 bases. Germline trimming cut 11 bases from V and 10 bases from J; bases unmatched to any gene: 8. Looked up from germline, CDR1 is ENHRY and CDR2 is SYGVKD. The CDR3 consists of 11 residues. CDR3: CASGLVNEQFF. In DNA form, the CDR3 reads TGTGCCTCCGGACTAGTCAACGAGCAGTTCTTC.

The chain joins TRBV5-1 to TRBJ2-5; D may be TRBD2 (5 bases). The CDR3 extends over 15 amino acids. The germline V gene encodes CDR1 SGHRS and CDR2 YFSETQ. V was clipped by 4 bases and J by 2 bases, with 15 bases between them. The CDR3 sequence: CASSTPNGGQETQYF. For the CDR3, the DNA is TGCGCCAGCAGCACTCCGAACGGAGGACAAGAGACCCAGTACTTC.